These T cell receptor beta chains were read from a single sample in a study of T cell responses to AZD1222 COVID-19 vaccine. Method: immunoSEQ multiplex PCR; TCRdb's copy keeps in-frame clones and lacks some. This table holds roughly 110,000 clones, about nine tenths found once. The input for sequencing was peripheral blood, taken on day 0 of AZD1222 vaccination. These receptor sequences come from an adult in good health. CDR3s include the opening cysteine and the closing phenylalanine or tryptophan. A D gene is named only where the DNA matches it firmly. Clone sizes are given selectively: once, few, many, or a class where the clone is expanded.

d_gene: .; v_gene: TRBV7-2; j_gene: TRBJ2-7; abundance: few; CDR3aa: CASSLSPGYEQYF; CDR3nt: TGTGCCAGCAGCTTATCACCGGGATACGAGCAGTACTTC
d_gene: .; v_gene: TRBV2; j_gene: TRBJ2-1; abundance: .; CDR3aa: CASSLKRGVNEQFF; CDR3nt: TGTGCCAGCAGCCTCAAGAGGGGGGTCAATGAGCAGTTCTTC
d_gene: .; v_gene: TRBV12-2; j_gene: TRBJ1-5; abundance: few; CDR3aa: CASRLMVRRSAHHSNQPQHF; CDR3nt: TGTGCAAGTCGCTTAATGGTGAGAAGATCGGCCCATCATAGCAATCAGCCCCAGCATTTT
d_gene: .; v_gene: TRBV6-6; j_gene: TRBJ1-6; abundance: few; CDR3aa: CASSLQLAGAYNSPLHF; CDR3nt: TGTGCCAGCAGTCTTCAGCTGGCCGGCGCTTATAATTCACCCCTCCACTTT
d_gene: TRBD2; v_gene: TRBV19; j_gene: TRBJ2-1; abundance: .; CDR3aa: CASSGTGTSGWSSYNEQFF; CDR3nt: TGTGCCAGTAGCGGGACTGGGACTAGCGGCTGGAGCTCCTACAATGAGCAGTTCTTC
d_gene: TRBD1; v_gene: TRBV7-9; j_gene: TRBJ1-5; abundance: once; CDR3aa: CASSYDRGNQPQHF; CDR3nt: TGTGCCAGCAGTTATGACAGGGGGAATCAGCCCCAGCATTTT
d_gene: TRBD2; v_gene: TRBV15; j_gene: TRBJ2-1; abundance: .; CDR3aa: CATSREPLAGGRNEQFF; CDR3nt: TGTGCCACCAGCAGGGAACCATTAGCGGGAGGGCGGAATGAGCAGTTCTTC
d_gene: .; v_gene: TRBV10-1; j_gene: TRBJ2-2; abundance: .; CDR3aa: CASSETPWTGELFF; CDR3nt: TGCGCCAGCAGTGAGACCCCCTGGACCGGGGAGCTGTTTTTT
d_gene: .; v_gene: TRBV6-2/TRBV6-3; j_gene: TRBJ1-5; abundance: .; CDR3aa: CASSQATGFYQPQHF; CDR3nt: TGTGCCAGCAGCCAAGCTACGGGGTTCTATCAGCCCCAGCATTTT
d_gene: .; v_gene: TRBV7-9; j_gene: TRBJ2-5; abundance: few; CDR3aa: CASSLGMGTRETQYF; CDR3nt: TGTGCCAGCAGCTTAGGAATGGGTACTCGGGAGACCCAGTACTTC
d_gene: .; v_gene: TRBV27; j_gene: TRBJ2-7; abundance: .; CDR3aa: CASSLRDGYEQYF; CDR3nt: TGTGCCAGCAGTCTCCGGGACGGCTACGAGCAGTACTTC
d_gene: .; v_gene: TRBV9; j_gene: TRBJ2-1; abundance: .; CDR3aa: CASSVESEGYNEQFF; CDR3nt: TGTGCCAGCAGCGTAGAGTCCGAGGGTTACAATGAGCAGTTCTTC
d_gene: .; v_gene: TRBV15; j_gene: TRBJ1-1; abundance: .; CDR3aa: CATSPRMWDTEAFF; CDR3nt: TGTGCCACCAGCCCGAGAATGTGGGACACTGAAGCTTTCTTT
d_gene: TRBD1; v_gene: TRBV6-6; j_gene: TRBJ1-2; abundance: .; CDR3aa: CASSYSGQGYGYTF; CDR3nt: TGTGCCAGCAGTTACTCGGGACAGGGATATGGCTACACCTTC
d_gene: .; v_gene: TRBV19; j_gene: TRBJ2-3; abundance: .; CDR3aa: CASSGYRGRGTDTQYF; CDR3nt: TGTGCCAGTAGTGGATACAGGGGGAGGGGCACAGATACGCAGTATTTT
d_gene: .; v_gene: TRBV19; j_gene: TRBJ1-1; abundance: .; CDR3aa: CASTDRPNTEAFF; CDR3nt: TGTGCCAGTACCGACAGGCCAAACACTGAAGCTTTCTTT
d_gene: .; v_gene: TRBV7-2; j_gene: TRBJ2-4; abundance: .; CDR3aa: CASSLEEGLAKNIQYF; CDR3nt: TGTGCCAGCAGCTTAGAAGAAGGCCTAGCCAAAAACATTCAGTACTTC
d_gene: TRBD1; v_gene: TRBV19; j_gene: TRBJ1-5; abundance: .; CDR3aa: CASSIGRDRDNQPQHF; CDR3nt: TGTGCCAGTAGTATAGGCCGGGACAGGGACAATCAGCCCCAGCATTTT
d_gene: .; v_gene: TRBV11-3; j_gene: TRBJ1-6; abundance: .; CDR3aa: CASSLASGRGSPLHF; CDR3nt: TGTGCCAGCAGCTTAGCCTCAGGGAGGGGGTCACCCCTCCACTTT
d_gene: .; v_gene: TRBV4-2; j_gene: TRBJ1-2; abundance: .; CDR3aa: CASSQVGGRTTDGYTF; CDR3nt: TGTGCCAGCAGCCAAGTTGGAGGACGAACGACGGATGGCTACACCTTC
d_gene: .; v_gene: TRBV4-1; j_gene: TRBJ2-2; abundance: .; CDR3aa: CASSQVLYAGELFF; CDR3nt: TGCGCCAGCAGCCAAGTTCTATACGCCGGGGAGCTGTTTTTT
d_gene: .; v_gene: TRBV24-1; j_gene: TRBJ1-3; abundance: .; CDR3aa: CATSDPTVSGNTIYF; CDR3nt: TGTGCCACCAGTGACCCGACAGTCTCTGGAAACACCATATATTTT
d_gene: TRBD1; v_gene: TRBV24-1; j_gene: TRBJ2-5; abundance: .; CDR3aa: CATSDPTGESRETQYF; CDR3nt: TGTGCCACCAGTGATCCGACAGGGGAGAGCAGGGAGACCCAGTACTTC
d_gene: TRBD1; v_gene: TRBV5-1; j_gene: TRBJ1-2; abundance: .; CDR3aa: CASSPGQGGGYTF; CDR3nt: TGCGCCAGTAGTCCCGGACAGGGTGGTGGCTACACCTTC
d_gene: TRBD2; v_gene: TRBV2; j_gene: TRBJ2-7; abundance: .; CDR3aa: CASSLTSGISEQYF; CDR3nt: TGTGCCAGCAGCCTCACTAGCGGGATAAGCGAGCAGTACTTC
d_gene: .; v_gene: TRBV28; j_gene: TRBJ2-7; abundance: .; CDR3aa: CASSFRYEQYF; CDR3nt: TGTGCCAGCAGTTTCAGATACGAGCAGTACTTC
d_gene: .; v_gene: TRBV5-5; j_gene: TRBJ2-1; abundance: .; CDR3aa: CASSAIDRMYGEQFF; CDR3nt: TGTGCCAGCAGCGCCATAGACAGGATGTACGGTGAGCAGTTCTTC
d_gene: .; v_gene: TRBV5-8; j_gene: TRBJ1-1; abundance: .; CDR3aa: CASSWGRMNTEAFF; CDR3nt: TGTGCCAGCAGCTGGGGGAGGATGAACACTGAAGCTTTCTTT
d_gene: TRBD2; v_gene: TRBV10-3; j_gene: TRBJ2-7; abundance: .; CDR3aa: CAITGTSGSFDEQYF; CDR3nt: TGTGCCATCACTGGGACTAGCGGGAGTTTCGACGAGCAGTACTTC
d_gene: .; v_gene: TRBV9; j_gene: TRBJ1-2; abundance: once; CDR3aa: CASSVSGREGYTF; CDR3nt: TGTGCCAGCAGCGTATCAGGGAGGGAGGGCTACACCTTC
d_gene: .; v_gene: TRBV14; j_gene: TRBJ2-1; abundance: .; CDR3aa: CASSQDFGSYNEQFF; CDR3nt: TGTGCCAGCAGCCAAGACTTTGGTTCTTACAATGAGCAGTTCTTC
d_gene: TRBD2; v_gene: TRBV3-1/TRBV3-2; j_gene: TRBJ2-7; abundance: .; CDR3aa: CASSQTSGGTYEQYF; CDR3nt: TGTGCCAGCAGCCAGACTAGCGGGGGCACCTACGAGCAGTACTTC
d_gene: .; v_gene: TRBV3-1/TRBV3-2; j_gene: TRBJ1-2; abundance: .; CDR3aa: CASSQDWQGRGYTF; CDR3nt: TGTGCCAGCAGCCAAGATTGGCAGGGCCGCGGCTACACCTTC
d_gene: .; v_gene: TRBV3-1/TRBV3-2; j_gene: TRBJ1-5; abundance: .; CDR3aa: CASSRNNQPQHF; CDR3nt: TGTGCCAGCAGCCGGAACAATCAGCCCCAGCATTTT
d_gene: .; v_gene: TRBV7-2; j_gene: TRBJ2-2; abundance: .; CDR3aa: CASSFLGRSGELFF; CDR3nt: TGTGCCAGCAGCTTTTTGGGTAGATCCGGGGAGCTGTTTTTT
d_gene: .; v_gene: TRBV6-1; j_gene: TRBJ2-7; abundance: .; CDR3aa: CASSETAVGEQYF; CDR3nt: TGTGCCAGCAGTGAGACAGCGGTGGGGGAGCAGTACTTC
d_gene: .; v_gene: TRBV19; j_gene: TRBJ1-1; abundance: .; CDR3aa: CASTATGHLNTEAFF; CDR3nt: TGTGCCAGTACCGCAACGGGTCACCTGAACACTGAAGCTTTCTTT
d_gene: .; v_gene: TRBV7-9; j_gene: TRBJ2-2; abundance: .; CDR3aa: CASSSQGNTGELFF; CDR3nt: TGTGCCAGCAGCTCCCAGGGGAACACCGGGGAGCTGTTTTTT
d_gene: .; v_gene: TRBV7-8; j_gene: TRBJ1-2; abundance: .; CDR3aa: CASSKWTGNYGYTF; CDR3nt: TGTGCCAGCAGCAAGTGGACTGGTAACTATGGCTACACCTTC
d_gene: TRBD2; v_gene: TRBV13; j_gene: TRBJ2-1; abundance: .; CDR3aa: CASSLASGRRNEQFF; CDR3nt: TGTGCCAGCAGCTTAGCTAGCGGGAGACGAAATGAGCAGTTCTTC
d_gene: TRBD1; v_gene: TRBV2; j_gene: TRBJ1-5; abundance: .; CDR3aa: CASLDRVNQPQHF; CDR3nt: TGTGCCAGCTTGGACAGGGTCAATCAGCCCCAGCATTTT
d_gene: .; v_gene: TRBV7-8; j_gene: TRBJ2-1; abundance: .; CDR3aa: CASSLAPRSDEQFF; CDR3nt: TGTGCCAGCAGCTTAGCACCCCGTAGCGATGAGCAGTTCTTC
d_gene: TRBD2; v_gene: TRBV7-2; j_gene: TRBJ2-1; abundance: .; CDR3aa: CASSLGGRAGKFF; CDR3nt: TGTGCCAGCAGCTTAGGTGGGAGGGCTGGGAAGTTCTTC